This section outlines one T cell receptor beta chain sequence together with its context. The target antigen is unknown. The source of the sample is a study of T cells in Graves' hyperthyroidism and ophthalmopathy. Study-wide findings and caveats: Stable hyperthyroidism was told apart from ophthalmopathy by a model built on 13 V-J features. Most clonotypes expanded in the thyroid (above 0.001) were also present in blood.

V was shortened by 6 bases and J by 2 bases, with 11 bases between the two germline ends. CDR1 is MNHEY and CDR2 is SMNVEV in the germline V gene (reference sequence). The CDR3 loop spans 13 amino acids. Source material for PBMCs was more than 7.5 ml fresh peripheral blood. Amplification of TCR beta CDR3 regions was performed using RNA transcripts as template. The HTBI primer set was used in a first-round RT-PCR of the TCR CDR3. TCRdb fed the multiplex PCR reads into MiXCR, producing one record per CDR3 protein. The repertoire holds 300,000 to 450,000 distinct CDR3 sequences, with about 14% as singletons.

This receptor was taken from a woman younger than 45 with Graves' ophthalmopathy. What was sequenced was blood. The genes are TRBV27 and TRBJ2-7; D is undetermined. The CDR3 DNA reads TGTGCCAGCAGCCCTCAGTCAGCCTACGAGCAGTACTTC. Its protein product is CASSPQSAYEQYF.